This T cell receptor (beta chain) came from a study of control samples from healthy donors and cancer patients. This CDR3 has 13 residues. Trimming took 5 bases from V and 5 from J, leaving 12 bases between them. The repertoire was sequenced with immunoSEQ multiplex PCR; TCRdb's copy has only in-frame clones and lacks some. The table lists around 75,000 clones, under 90% of them singletons. The V call is TRBV12-3 or TRBV12-4, the J call TRBJ1-2, with a possible D match to TRBD1 (5 bases). The origin of this receptor is a man aged 50-60 years in good health. The sequencing input was blood. As DNA, the CDR3 is TGTGCCAGCAGTCCGGGGCGCTTTTATGGCTACACCTTC. This encodes CASSPGRFYGYTF.